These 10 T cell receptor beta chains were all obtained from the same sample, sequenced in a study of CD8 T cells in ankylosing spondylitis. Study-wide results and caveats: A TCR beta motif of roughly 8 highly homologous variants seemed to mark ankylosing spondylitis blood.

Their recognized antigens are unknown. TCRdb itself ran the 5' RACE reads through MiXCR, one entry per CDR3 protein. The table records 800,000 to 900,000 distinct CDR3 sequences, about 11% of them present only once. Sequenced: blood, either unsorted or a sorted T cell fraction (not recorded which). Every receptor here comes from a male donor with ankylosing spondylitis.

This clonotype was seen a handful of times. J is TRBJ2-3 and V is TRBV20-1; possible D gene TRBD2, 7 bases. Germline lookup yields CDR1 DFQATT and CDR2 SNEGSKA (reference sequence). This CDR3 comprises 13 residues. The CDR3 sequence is CTSRGRPTDTQYF. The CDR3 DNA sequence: TGCACCTCGCGGGGGCGGCCCACAGATACGCAGTATTTT.

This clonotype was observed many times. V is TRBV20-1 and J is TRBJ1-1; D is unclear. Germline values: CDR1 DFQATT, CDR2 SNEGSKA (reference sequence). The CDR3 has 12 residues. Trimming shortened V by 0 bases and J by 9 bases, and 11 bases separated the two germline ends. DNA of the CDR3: TGCAGTGCTAGAGAGTTAACAGCAAAAGCTTTCTTT. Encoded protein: CSARELTAKAFF.

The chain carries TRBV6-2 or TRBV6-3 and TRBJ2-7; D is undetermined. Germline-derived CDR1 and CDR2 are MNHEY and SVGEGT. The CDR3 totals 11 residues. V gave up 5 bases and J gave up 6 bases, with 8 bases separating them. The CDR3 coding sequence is TGTGCCAGCAGTCACCTTACCGAGCAGTACTTC. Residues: CASSHLTEQYF.

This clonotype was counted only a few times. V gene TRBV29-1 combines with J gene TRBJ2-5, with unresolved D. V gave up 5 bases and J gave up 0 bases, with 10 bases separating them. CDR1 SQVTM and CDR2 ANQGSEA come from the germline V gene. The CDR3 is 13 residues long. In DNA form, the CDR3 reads TGCAGCGTTCTTCAAGGGTACCAAGAGACCCAGTACTTC. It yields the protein CSVLQGYQETQYF.

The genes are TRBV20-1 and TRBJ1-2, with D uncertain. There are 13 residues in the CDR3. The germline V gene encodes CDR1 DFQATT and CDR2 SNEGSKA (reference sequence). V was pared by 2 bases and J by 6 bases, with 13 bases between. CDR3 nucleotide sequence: TGCAGTGCTAGATCGCGCTATGGGGATGGCTACACCTTC. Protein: CSARSRYGDGYTF.

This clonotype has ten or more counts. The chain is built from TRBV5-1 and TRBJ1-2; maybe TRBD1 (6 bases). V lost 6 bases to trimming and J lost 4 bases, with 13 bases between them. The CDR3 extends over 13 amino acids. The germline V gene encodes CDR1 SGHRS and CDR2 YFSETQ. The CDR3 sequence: CASTKGDGYGYTF. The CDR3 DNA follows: TGCGCCAGCACCAAGGGGGACGGCTATGGCTACACCTTC.

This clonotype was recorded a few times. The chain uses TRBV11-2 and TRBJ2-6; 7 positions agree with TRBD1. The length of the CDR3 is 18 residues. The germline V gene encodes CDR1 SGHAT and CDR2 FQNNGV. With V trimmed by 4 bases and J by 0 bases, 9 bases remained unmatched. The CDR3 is CASSSMGDSPSGANVLTF. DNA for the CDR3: TGTGCCAGCAGCTCAATGGGGGACAGTCCCTCTGGGGCCAACGTCCTGACTTTC.

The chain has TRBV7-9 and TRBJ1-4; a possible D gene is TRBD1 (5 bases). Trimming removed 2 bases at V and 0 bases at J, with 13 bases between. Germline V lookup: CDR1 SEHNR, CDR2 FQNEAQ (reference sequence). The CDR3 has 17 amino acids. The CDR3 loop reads CASSLSPGRATNEKLFF. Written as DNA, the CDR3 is TGTGCCAGCAGCTTAAGCCCAGGGAGGGCAACTAATGAAAAACTGTTTTTT.

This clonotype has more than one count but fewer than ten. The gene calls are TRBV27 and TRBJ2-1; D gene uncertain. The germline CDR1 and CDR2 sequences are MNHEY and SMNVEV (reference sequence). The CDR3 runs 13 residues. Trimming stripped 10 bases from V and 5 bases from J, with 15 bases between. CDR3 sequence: CATMRRRDNEQFF. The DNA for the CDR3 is TGTGCCACCATGCGGAGACGGGACAATGAGCAGTTCTTC.

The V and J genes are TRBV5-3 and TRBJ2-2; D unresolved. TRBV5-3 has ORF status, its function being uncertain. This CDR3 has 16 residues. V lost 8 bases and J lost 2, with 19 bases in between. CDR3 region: CARSPAPHRNTGELFF. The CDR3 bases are TGTGCCAGGAGCCCCGCGCCCCACCGAAACACCGGGGAGCTGTTTTTT.